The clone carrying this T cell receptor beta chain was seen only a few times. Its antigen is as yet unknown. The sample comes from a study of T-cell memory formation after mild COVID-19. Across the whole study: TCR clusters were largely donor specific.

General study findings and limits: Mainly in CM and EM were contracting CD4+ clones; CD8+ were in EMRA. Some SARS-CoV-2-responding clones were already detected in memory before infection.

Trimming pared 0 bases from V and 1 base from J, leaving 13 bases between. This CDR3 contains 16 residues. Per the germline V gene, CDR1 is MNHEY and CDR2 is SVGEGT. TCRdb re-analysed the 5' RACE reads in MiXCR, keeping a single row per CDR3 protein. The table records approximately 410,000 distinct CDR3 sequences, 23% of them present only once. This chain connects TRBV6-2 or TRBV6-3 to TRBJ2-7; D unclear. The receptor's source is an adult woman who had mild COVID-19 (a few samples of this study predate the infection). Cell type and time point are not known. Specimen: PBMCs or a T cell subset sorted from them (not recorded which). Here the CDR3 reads CASSYSKQSVSYEQYF. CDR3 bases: TGTGCCAGCAGTTACTCGAAACAGAGTGTTTCCTACGAGCAGTACTTC.